Each of the 9 T cell receptor beta chains below was sequenced from the same sample in a study of cytotoxic CD8 clonotypes in ibrutinib-treated CLL. Clones were sequenced by immunoSEQ multiplex PCR, and TCRdb holds only the in-frame ones, with some missing. The repertoire holds a few hundred thousand clones, with just under 80% as singletons. The sample consisted of PBMCs, taken before ibrutinib treatment. These receptor sequences come from a human donor with chronic lymphocytic leukemia.

The CDR3 loop reads CASRRANTDTQYF. The CDR3, as DNA: TGTGCCAGCAGGAGGGCCAACACAGATACGCAGTATTTT. This chain links TRBV27 with TRBJ2-3, with D perhaps TRBD2 (5 bases). CDR1 MNHEY and CDR2 SMNVEV come from the germline V gene (reference sequence). There are 13 residues in the CDR3. V was cut by 6 bases and J by 2 bases, with 9 bases left in between.

The rearrangement uses TRBV6-5 and TRBJ1-5; D not resolved. Trimming took off 6 bases at V and 0 bases at J, with 9 bases between the two ends. This CDR3 is 14 amino acids long. Per germline, CDR1 MNHEY and CDR2 SVGAGI. CDR3 loop: CASSQTSSNQPQHF. The CDR3 nucleotides read TGTGCCAGCAGCCAGACAAGTAGCAATCAGCCCCAGCATTTT.

The chain combines TRBV6-5 with TRBJ2-7, with D hard to call. The CDR3 sequence is 15 residues long. The V gene's germline CDR1 is MNHEY and CDR2 SVGAGI. V lost 5 bases to trimming and J lost 2 bases, with 16 bases between them. The chain's CDR3 is CASSPTPAATYEQYF. The DNA of the CDR3 is TGTGCCAGCAGTCCCACCCCTGCGGCTACCTACGAGCAGTACTTC.

The chain links TRBV25-1 to TRBJ2-5, with D possibly matching TRBD2 (6 bases). The CDR3 contains 18 residues. CDR1 is MGHDK, CDR2 SYGVNS, per germline. The V end lost 2 bases, the J end lost 3 bases, and 22 bases lay between the germline ends. This chain's CDR3 is CASSERVVRWGVEETQYF. The DNA of the CDR3 is TGTGCCAGCAGTGAACGAGTGGTGAGGTGGGGGGTGGAAGAGACCCAGTACTTC.

The chain combines TRBV14 with TRBJ2-3; no clear D gene. Germline V lookup: CDR1 SGHDN, CDR2 FVKESK. CDR3 length: 16 residues. Trimming took off 4 bases at V and 0 bases at J, with 14 bases between the two ends. The CDR3 is CASSPRRWASTDTQYF. CDR3 nucleotides: TGTGCCAGCAGCCCCCGACGGTGGGCTAGCACAGATACGCAGTATTTT.

The rearrangement joins TRBV7-2 to TRBJ2-7; D uncertain. The CDR3 runs to 14 residues. With 3 bases removed from V and 2 bases from J, the gap between germline ends came to 11 bases. Germline CDR1 SGHTA, CDR2 FQGNSA. The DNA for the CDR3 is TGTGCCAGCAGCTTTTCCCCGTTTACCTACGAGCAGTACTTC. This translates into CASSFSPFTYEQYF.

The chain carries TRBV9 and TRBJ2-2; tentatively, D is TRBD1 (6 bases). V was cut by 4 bases and J by 6 bases, with 19 bases left in between. The CDR3 loop spans 16 amino acids. Germline lookup yields CDR1 SGDLS and CDR2 YYNGEE. The CDR3 is CASSPGANLSPGELFF. CDR3 coding DNA: TGTGCCAGCAGCCCAGGGGCGAACCTCTCCCCCGGGGAGCTGTTTTTT.

The rearrangement links TRBV5-1 to TRBJ1-5; no reliable D call. CDR1 is SGHRS, CDR2 YFSETQ, per germline. CDR3 length equals 14 residues. Trimming shortened V by 0 bases and J by 9 bases, and 13 bases separated the two germline ends. The CDR3 spells CASSLALGSAPQHF. CDR3 coding DNA: TGCGCCAGCAGCTTGGCCTTGGGGTCGGCGCCCCAGCATTTT.

V is TRBV30 and J is TRBJ1-5, with 11 bases that match TRBD1. Germline CDR1 reads GTSNPN; CDR2 reads SVGIG (reference sequence). The length of the CDR3 is 15 residues. V lost 3 bases to trimming and J lost 3 bases; unmatched junction nucleotides: 4. The CDR3 sequence: CAWRGQGAPNQPQHF. The CDR3 nucleotides read TGTGCCTGGAGAGGACAGGGGGCCCCCAATCAGCCCCAGCATTTT. The entire variable domain, with the rest obtained from reference TRBV30 and TRBJ1-5, is as follows: SQTIHQWPATLVQPVGSPLSLECTVEGTSNPNLYWYRQAAGRGLQLLFYSVGIGQISSEVPQNLSASRPQDRQFILSSKKLLLSDSGFYLCAWRGQGAPNQPQHFGDGTRLSIL.